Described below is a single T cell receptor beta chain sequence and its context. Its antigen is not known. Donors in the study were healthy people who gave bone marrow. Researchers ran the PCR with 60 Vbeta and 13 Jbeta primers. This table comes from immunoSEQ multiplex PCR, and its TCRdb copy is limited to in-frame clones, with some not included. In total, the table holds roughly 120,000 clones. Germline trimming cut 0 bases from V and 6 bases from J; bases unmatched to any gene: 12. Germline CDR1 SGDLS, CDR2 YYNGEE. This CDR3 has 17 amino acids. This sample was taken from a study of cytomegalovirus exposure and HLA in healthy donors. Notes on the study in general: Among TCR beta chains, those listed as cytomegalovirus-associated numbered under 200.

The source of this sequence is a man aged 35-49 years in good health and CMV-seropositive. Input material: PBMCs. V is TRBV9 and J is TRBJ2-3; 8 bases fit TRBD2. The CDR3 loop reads CASSVGASGSSLDTQYF. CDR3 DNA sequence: TGTGCCAGCAGCGTAGGAGCCAGCGGGAGTTCATTGGATACGCAGTATTTT.